The 27 T cell receptor beta chains below all came from one sample that was sequenced in a study of blood T cell repertoires in COVID-19. The protocol was immunoSEQ multiplex PCR, while the TCRdb copy is restricted to in-frame clones and leaves out a portion. Of approximately 150,000 clones detected, about 90% appear once; the ten largest clones hold 1% to 1.5%. The sample was PBMCs or T cells enriched from blood (not recorded which). Receptors were obtained from a human donor with acute COVID-19. The donor label of this sample is uncertain.

This clone appeared a single time. The chain links TRBV10-3 to TRBJ2-6; D may be TRBD2 (7 bases). Germline V gene lookup returns CDR1 ENHRY and CDR2 SYGVKD. Trimming stripped 11 bases from V and 0 bases from J, with 20 bases between. The CDR3 covers 17 residues. The CDR3 region is CASLGGGASSGANVLTF. The CDR3 region has the DNA TGTGCCTCTCTCGGTGGGGGGGCCTCCTCTGGGGCCAACGTCCTGACTTTC.

The chain employs TRBV7-8 and TRBJ2-3; 12 bases fit TRBD2. This CDR3 contains 19 residues. CDR1 and CDR2 (germline): SGHVS, FQNEAQ. Trimming at V came to 4 bases and at J to 4 bases, leaving 15 bases not matched to a gene. The CDR3 coding sequence is TGTGCCAGCAGCTACCGGGCTAGCGGGGGGGCCAAGGGCCCAGATACGCAGTATTTT. This gives the protein CASSYRASGGAKGPDTQYF.

The chain employs TRBV21-1 and TRBJ2-7; the table's D call of TRBD1 was not tested on the DNA. TRBV21-1 is a documented pseudogene. This CDR3 contains 15 residues. The CDR3 protein is CASQGQGPSSYEQYF. CDR3 nucleotide sequence: TGTGCCAGCCAAGGACAGGGCCCCAGCTCCTACGAGCAGTACTTC.

The genes are TRBV5-1 and TRBJ2-7; D gene uncertain. The CDR3 sequence is 12 residues long. Between the trimmed V and J ends, which lost 5 bases and 3 bases, there was a span of 9 bases. The germline gives CDR1 SGHRS, CDR2 YFSETQ. CDR3 amino acids: CASRESGYEQYF. CDR3 DNA sequence: TGCGCCAGCAGAGAGTCAGGCTACGAGCAGTACTTC.

J is TRBJ2-5 and V is TRBV19, with D possibly being TRBD1 (6 bases). The CDR3 has 13 amino acids. Trimming took 4 bases from V and 5 from J, leaving 11 bases between them. Per germline, CDR1 LNHDA and CDR2 SQIVND (reference sequence). The CDR3 here is CASSTNRVETQYF. CDR3 coding DNA: TGTGCCAGTAGTACTAACAGGGTTGAGACCCAGTACTTC. The variable domain in full, with the rest retrieved from reference TRBV19 and TRBJ2-5, is DGGITQSPKYLFRKEGQNVTLSCEQNLNHDAMYWYRQDPGQGLRLIYYSQIVNDFQKGDIAEGYSVSREKKESFPLTVTSAQKNPTAFYLCASSTNRVETQYFGPGTRLLVL.

The chain uses TRBV7-9 and TRBJ1-5; D is unclear. The V and J ends lost 2 bases and 5 bases respectively, with 4 bases between them. Germline V gene data show CDR1 as SEHNR and CDR2 as FQNEAQ (reference sequence). CDR3 length: 12 residues. CDR3 bases: TGTGCCAGCAGCTTACGGGATCAGCCCCAGCATTTT. It specifies CASSLRDQPQHF.

This chain connects TRBV7-2 to TRBJ1-6; 9 bases agree with TRBD1. Unmatched junction bases numbered 7, after V lost 7 bases and J lost 9 bases. CDR1 is SGHTA, CDR2 FQGNSA, per germline. The CDR3 runs to 14 residues. DNA of the CDR3: TGTGCCAGCACCCCCGACAGGGGGTCTTCACCCCTCCACTTT. This codes for CASTPDRGSSPLHF.

Ten or more counts support this clone. The CDR3 sequence is CASSLRIGGNSPLHF. CDR3 sequence (DNA): TGTGCCAGCAGCCTCCGAATCGGGGGGAATTCACCCCTCCACTTT. J is TRBJ1-6 and V is TRBV14; the D gene is possibly TRBD1 (5 bases). The CDR3 is 15 amino acids. Trimming removed 4 bases from V and 7 bases from J, with 14 bases in between. CDR1 and CDR2 (germline): SGHDN, FVKESK.

The chain links TRBV4-3 to TRBJ2-3; a possible D gene is TRBD2 (5 bases). V lost 0 bases, J lost 4 bases, and 8 bases lay in between. The V gene's germline CDR1 is LGHNA and CDR2 YSLEER. CDR3 size: 14 residues. The DNA for the CDR3 is TGCGCCAGCAGCCAAGATCGAGGGTCAGATACGCAGTATTTT. It specifies CASSQDRGSDTQYF.

This chain links TRBV7-9 with TRBJ1-1, with a weak D call TRBD1 (5 bases). Between the trimmed V and J ends, which lost 6 bases and 5 bases, there was a span of 10 bases. Germline V CDR1 and CDR2: SEHNR, FQNEAQ (reference sequence). The CDR3 covers 12 residues. The CDR3 nucleotides are TGTGCCAGCAGTTCAGGGTGGACTGAAGCTTTCTTT. Protein sequence: CASSSGWTEAFF.

The chain is built from TRBV24-1 and TRBJ1-3; 8 bases are a match to TRBD1. CDR1 is KGHDR and CDR2 is SFDVKD in the germline V gene. After removal of 4 bases from V and 0 bases from J, the junction contained 4 bases not matched to a gene. This CDR3 has 16 amino acids. The CDR3 bases are TGTGCCACCAGTGACGCCGGACAGGGCTCTGGAAACACCATATATTTT. Translating gives CATSDAGQGSGNTIYF.

The CDR3: CASRGTGHEQFF. The CDR3 DNA reads TGTGCCAGCAGGGGGACAGGGCATGAGCAGTTCTTC. V and J are TRBV27 and TRBJ2-1; 9 bases match TRBD1. CDR1 and CDR2 (germline): MNHEY, SMNVEV (reference sequence). The CDR3 totals 12 residues. Trimming cost V 6 bases and J 8 bases; bases outside gene matches: 2.

V gene TRBV5-1 combines with J gene TRBJ2-1; D not resolved. The germline V gene encodes CDR1 SGHRS and CDR2 YFSETQ. This CDR3 has 15 residues. The V and J ends lost 0 bases and 2 bases respectively, with 9 bases between them. The CDR3 loop is CASSLEASPYNEQFF. The CDR3 bases are TGCGCCAGCAGCTTGGAGGCTAGTCCCTACAATGAGCAGTTCTTC. Based on the CDR3 plus reference TRBV5-1 and TRBJ2-1, the full variable domain is KAGVTQTPRYLIKTRGQQVTLSCSPISGHRSVSWYQQTPGQGLQFLFEYFSETQRNKGNFPGRFSGRQFSNSRSEMNVSTLELGDSALYLCASSLEASPYNEQFFGPGTRLTVL.

CDR3 residues: CASSLSDRVGEQYF. The DNA for the CDR3 is TGTGCCAGCAGCCTCTCTGACAGGGTCGGCGAGCAGTACTTC. The chain uses TRBV3-1 (or the pseudogene TRBV3-2) and TRBJ2-7; 7 positions agree with TRBD1. Germline assignment: CDR1 LGHDT and CDR2 YNNKEL (reference sequence). Unmatched junction bases numbered 9, after V lost 4 bases and J lost 6 bases. This CDR3 is 14 amino acids long.

V and J are TRBV12-3 or TRBV12-4 and TRBJ1-1; no firm D call. Trimming left V 3 bases short and J 4 bases short, with 9 bases between. The CDR3 extends over 13 amino acids. CDR3 sequence: CASSFLESTEAFF. As DNA, the CDR3 is TGTGCCAGCAGTTTCCTCGAGAGCACTGAAGCTTTCTTT.

The chain recombines TRBV19 with TRBJ2-6, with a tentative D call TRBD1 (6 bases). This CDR3 region has 15 residues. V was clipped by 7 bases and J by 2 bases, with 12 bases between them. Looked up from germline, CDR1 is LNHDA and CDR2 is SQIVND (reference sequence). CDR3 sequence (DNA): TGTGCCAGTACCTTACAGGGAGCTGGGGCCAACGTCCTGACTTTC. Translated, it gives CASTLQGAGANVLTF.

CDR3 region: CASSLTGPNEKLFF. The CDR3 bases are TGTGCCAGCAGTTTGACAGGGCCTAATGAAAAACTGTTTTTT. The chain carries TRBV28 and TRBJ1-4; the match to TRBD1 covers 7 bases. The V segment lost 3 bases and the J segment 3 bases; nucleotides outside the gene matches: 1. Per germline, CDR1 MDHEN and CDR2 SYDVKM. The CDR3 runs 14 residues.

The chain is built from TRBV4-1 and TRBJ1-1; D might be TRBD1 (5 bases). Trimming shortened V by 2 bases and J by 0 bases, and 13 bases separated the two germline ends. The CDR3 spans 16 residues. The germline gives CDR1 MGHRA, CDR2 YSYEKL. The CDR3 DNA sequence: TGCGCCAGCAGCCAAAGCTCAGGGATCGTGAACACTGAAGCTTTCTTT. Translation: CASSQSSGIVNTEAFF.

This sequence joins TRBV10-3 and TRBJ2-3; 8 bases agree with TRBD2. The V gene's germline CDR1 is ENHRY and CDR2 SYGVKD. Trimming cost V 4 bases and J 1 base; bases outside gene matches: 4. This CDR3 is 15 amino acids long. The CDR3 coding sequence is TGTGCCATCAGTGTAGCAGCGGGGGGCACAGATACGCAGTATTTT. This encodes CAISVAAGGTDTQYF.

The rearrangement links TRBV5-1 to TRBJ2-5; possibly TRBD1 for D (8 bases). Germline V gives CDR1 SGHRS, CDR2 YFSETQ. Trimming left V 4 bases short and J 7 bases short, with 14 bases between. This CDR3 has 13 residues. The CDR3 region has the DNA TGCGCCAGCAGCACAGGGGGGGAAGGGACCCAGTACTTC. Its protein product is CASSTGGEGTQYF.

The chain combines TRBV6-2 or TRBV6-3 with TRBJ2-3, with TRBD2 matching over 8 bases. The J segment lost 4 bases and the V segment lost 3 bases, leaving 6 bases of the junction unmatched. The germline V gene encodes CDR1 MNHEY and CDR2 SVGEGT. This CDR3 contains 15 residues. CDR3 sequence: CASSYRGGPADTQYF. CDR3 DNA sequence: TGTGCCAGCAGTTATCGCGGGGGGCCGGCAGATACGCAGTATTTT.

This sequence joins TRBV5-1 and TRBJ2-5; maybe TRBD1 (6 bases). V lost 0 bases, J lost 5 bases, and 14 bases lay in between. Looked up from germline, CDR1 is SGHRS and CDR2 is YFSETQ. This CDR3 spans 15 amino acids. CDR3 region: CASSLEQGKSETQYF. The CDR3 nucleotides are TGCGCCAGCAGCTTGGAACAGGGAAAGAGTGAGACCCAGTACTTC.

This clone appeared a few times. This chain joins TRBV5-4 and TRBJ1-4; no clear D gene. V shed 3 bases and J shed 8 bases, with 11 bases lying between them. This CDR3 is built from 13 residues. Germline values: CDR1 SGHNT, CDR2 YYREEE (reference sequence). In DNA, the CDR3 is TGTGCCAGCAGCTCCCTCGGGGAGGAAAAACTGTTTTTT. Its translation: CASSSLGEEKLFF.

V usage is TRBV30 and J usage is TRBJ1-1, with a possible D match to TRBD1 (5 bases). V shed 2 bases and J shed 6 bases, with 7 bases lying between them. CDR3 size: 11 residues. From germline, CDR1 is GTSNPN and CDR2 SVGIG (reference sequence). CDR3 bases: TGTGCCTGGAGTCGGGGGGCTGAAGCTTTCTTT. Encoded protein: CAWSRGAEAFF.

The chain has TRBV19 and TRBJ1-4; a possible D gene is TRBD1 (5 bases). The CDR3 contains 14 residues. Trimming shortened V by 8 bases and J by 7 bases, and 17 bases separated the two germline ends. Germline values: CDR1 LNHDA, CDR2 SQIVND (reference sequence). The CDR3, as DNA: TGTGCCAGTGAGACCCCGGGCCAGGGTGAAAAACTGTTTTTT. This gives the protein CASETPGQGEKLFF.

The chain is built from TRBV7-9 and TRBJ2-7; TRBD1 agrees at 10 bases. This CDR3 region has 18 residues. V was pared by 5 bases and J by 0 bases, with 13 bases of the junction left unmatched. Germline V gives CDR1 SEHNR, CDR2 FQNEAQ (reference sequence). The CDR3 spells CASSPSEWDRGNSYEQYF. DNA for the CDR3: TGTGCCAGCAGCCCGAGTGAGTGGGACAGGGGAAACTCCTACGAGCAGTACTTC.

V gene TRBV5-8 combines with J gene TRBJ1-2; a weak D match, TRBD1 (6 bases). Between the trimmed V and J ends, which lost 2 bases and 5 bases, there was a span of 13 bases. Germline CDR1 reads SGHTS; CDR2 reads YDEGEE. This CDR3 is 14 amino acids long. The CDR3 loop reads CASSLSGAIYGYTF. The CDR3 DNA is TGTGCCAGCAGCTTATCAGGGGCTATTTATGGCTACACCTTC. Full variable domain (outside the CDR3, taken from reference TRBV5-8 and TRBJ1-2): EAGVTQSPTHLIKTRGQQATLRCSPISGHTSVYWYQQALGLGLQFLLWYDEGEERNRGNFPPRFSGRQFPNYSSELNVNALELEDSALYLCASSLSGAIYGYTFGSGTRLTVV.